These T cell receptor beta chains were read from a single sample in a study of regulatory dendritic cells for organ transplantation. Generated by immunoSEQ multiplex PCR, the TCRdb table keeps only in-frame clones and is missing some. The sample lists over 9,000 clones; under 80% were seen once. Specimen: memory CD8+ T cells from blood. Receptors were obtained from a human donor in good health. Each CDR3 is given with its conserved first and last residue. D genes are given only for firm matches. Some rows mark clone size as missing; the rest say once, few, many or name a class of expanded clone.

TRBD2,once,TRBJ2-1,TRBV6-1,CASSERGGGYNEQFF,TGTGCCAGCAGTGAACGCGGGGGGGGCTACAATGAGCAGTTCTTC
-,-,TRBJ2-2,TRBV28,CASRSQQGSNTGELFF,TGTGCCAGCAGGTCCCAGCAGGGTTCGAACACCGGGGAGCTGTTTTTT
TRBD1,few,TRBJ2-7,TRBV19,CASSIGPTGGSYEQYF,TGTGCCAGTAGTATTGGCCCTACAGGGGGTTCCTACGAGCAGTACTTC
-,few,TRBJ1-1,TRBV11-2,CASSLDPGHEAFF,TGTGCCAGCAGCTTAGATCCAGGGCATGAAGCTTTCTTT
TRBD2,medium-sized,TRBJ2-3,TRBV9,CASSVSGKLDTQYF,TGTGCCAGCAGCGTTAGCGGGAAGCTAGATACGCAGTATTTT
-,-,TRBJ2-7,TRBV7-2,CASSQVGTGPYEQYF,TGTGCCAGCAGCCAAGTTGGAACAGGGCCCTACGAGCAGTACTTC
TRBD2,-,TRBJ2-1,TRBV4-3,CASSQASGDYNEQFF,TGCGCCAGCAGCCAAGCTAGCGGAGACTACAATGAGCAGTTCTTC
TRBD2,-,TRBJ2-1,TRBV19,CASSAGPGLGNEQFF,TGTGCCAGTAGCGCGGGCCCGGGACTAGGCAATGAGCAGTTCTTC
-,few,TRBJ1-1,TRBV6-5,CASSYPNTEAFF,TGTGCCAGCAGTTACCCGAACACTGAAGCTTTCTTT
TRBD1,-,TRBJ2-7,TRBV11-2,CASSAGTGGFEQYF,TGTGCCAGCAGCGCAGGGACAGGGGGTTTCGAGCAGTACTTC
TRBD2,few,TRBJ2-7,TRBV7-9,CASSSPSGGGYEQYF,TGTGCCAGCAGCTCCCCGAGCGGGGGGGGCTACGAGCAGTACTTC
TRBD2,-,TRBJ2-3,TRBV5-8,CASSLLAGGSADTQYF,TGTGCCAGCAGCTTACTAGCGGGAGGGTCCGCAGATACGCAGTATTTT
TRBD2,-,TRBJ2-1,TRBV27,CASSFAGGLYNEQFF,TGTGCCAGCAGTTTTGCGGGGGGACTATACAATGAGCAGTTCTTC
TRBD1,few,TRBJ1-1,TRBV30,CAWDRGNTEAFF,TGTGCCTGGGACAGGGGGAACACTGAAGCTTTCTTT
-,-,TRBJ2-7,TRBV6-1,CASSERFEAEQYF,TGTGCCAGCAGTGAGCGGTTCGAGGCCGAGCAGTACTTC
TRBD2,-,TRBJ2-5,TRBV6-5,CASSPTSGGAETQYF,TGTGCCAGCAGTCCCACTAGCGGGGGGGCGGAGACCCAGTACTTC
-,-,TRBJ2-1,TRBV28,CASSRTTAITSYNEQFF,TGTGCCAGCAGCCGAACGACAGCGATAACGTCCTACAATGAGCAGTTCTTC
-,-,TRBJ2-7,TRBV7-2,CASSIQARAASYEQYF,TGTGCCAGCAGCATACAAGCCCGGGCGGCTTCCTACGAGCAGTACTTC
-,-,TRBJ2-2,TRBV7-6,CASSLRTGGVGGELFF,TGTGCCAGCAGCCTTAGGACAGGCGGGGTAGGCGGGGAGCTGTTTTTT
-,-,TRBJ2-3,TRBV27,CASSPERGGGGTDTQYF,TGTGCCAGCAGTCCAGAGAGGGGGGGTGGGGGGACAGATACGCAGTATTTT
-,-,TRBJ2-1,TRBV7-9,CASKEAEGPFYNEQFF,TGTGCCAGCAAAGAGGCGGAGGGGCCTTTTTACAATGAGCAGTTCTTC
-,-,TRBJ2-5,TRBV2,CASSRLDFPRETQYF,TGTGCCAGCAGTCGACTGGACTTCCCTAGAGAGACCCAGTACTTC
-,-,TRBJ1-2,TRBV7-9,CAATGSMNYGYTF,TGTGCCGCCACCGGCAGCATGAACTATGGCTACACCTTC
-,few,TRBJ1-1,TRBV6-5,CASSYVSSLAEAFF,TGTGCCAGCAGTTATGTGTCGAGCCTCGCTGAAGCTTTCTTT
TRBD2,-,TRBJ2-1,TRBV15,CATSRARGGADEQFF,TGTGCCACCAGCAGAGCACGCGGGGGGGCCGATGAGCAGTTCTTC
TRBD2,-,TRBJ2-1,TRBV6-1,CASSEAQLAGGPYNEQFF,TGTGCCAGCAGTGAAGCGCAACTAGCGGGAGGGCCGTACAATGAGCAGTTCTTC
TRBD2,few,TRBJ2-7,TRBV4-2,CASSQGLAGAYEQYF,TGTGCCAGCAGCCAAGGACTAGCGGGAGCCTACGAGCAGTACTTC
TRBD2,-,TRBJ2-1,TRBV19,CASSIGLAGRVNEQFF,TGTGCCAGTAGTATAGGTCTAGCGGGGAGGGTCAATGAGCAGTTCTTC
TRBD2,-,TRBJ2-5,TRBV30,CAWSRKRGRGESRETQYF,TGTGCCTGGAGTCGTAAACGGGGTCGGGGGGAAAGTCGAGAGACCCAGTACTTC
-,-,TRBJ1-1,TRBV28,CASSPRDSTEAFF,TGTGCCAGCAGCCCCCGAGACAGCACTGAAGCTTTCTTT
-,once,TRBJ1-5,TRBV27,CASSIYNGVNQPQHF,TGTGCCAGCAGTATATACAATGGGGTAAATCAGCCCCAGCATTTT
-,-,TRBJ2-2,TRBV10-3,CAISDWEGATGELFF,TGTGCCATCAGTGACTGGGAGGGGGCAACCGGGGAGCTGTTTTTT
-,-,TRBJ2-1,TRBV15,CATSRDQIPREQFF,TGTGCCACCAGCAGAGATCAGATCCCTCGCGAGCAGTTCTTC
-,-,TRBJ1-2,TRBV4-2,CASSLRLGGAYGYTF,TGTGCCAGCAGCTTGCGGTTAGGGGGGGCCTATGGCTACACCTTC
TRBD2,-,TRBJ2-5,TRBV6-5,CASSPRGGYLETQYF,TGTGCCAGTTCGCCGCGGGGGGGCTATCTCGAGACCCAGTACTTC
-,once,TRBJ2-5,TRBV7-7,CASSSGYYGVQETQYF,TGTGCTAGCAGCTCCGGATATTACGGGGTCCAAGAGACCCAGTACTTC
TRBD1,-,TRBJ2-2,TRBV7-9,CASRISTGGTGELFF,TGTGCCAGCAGAATTAGCACAGGGGGCACCGGGGAGCTGTTTTTT
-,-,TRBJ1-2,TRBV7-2,CASSLVSPYYGYTF,TGTGCCAGCAGCTTAGTCTCGCCCTACTATGGCTACACCTTC
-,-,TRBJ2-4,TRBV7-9,CASSLPGLAKNIQYF,TGTGCCAGCAGCCTGCCGGGGTTGGCCAAAAACATTCAGTACTTC
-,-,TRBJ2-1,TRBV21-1,CASNLGRGCWQFF,TGTGCCAGCAACCTAGGACGGGGATGTTGGCAGTTCTTC
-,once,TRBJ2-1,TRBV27,CASSLDGPPYNEQFF,TGTGCCAGCAGTTTAGACGGGCCCCCCTACAATGAGCAGTTCTTC
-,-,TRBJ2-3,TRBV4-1,CASSPGSTDTQYF,TGCGCCAGCAGTCCAGGGAGCACAGATACGCAGTATTTT
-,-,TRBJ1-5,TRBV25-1,CASSDELHGNQPQHF,TGTGCCAGCAGTGACGAACTGCATGGCAATCAGCCCCAGCATTTT
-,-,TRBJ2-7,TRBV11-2,CASRGGSPSYEQYF,TGTGCCAGCAGGGGGGGTTCCCCTTCCTACGAGCAGTACTTC
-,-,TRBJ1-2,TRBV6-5,CASSYSTPSYGYTF,TGTGCCAGCAGTTACTCCACGCCTAGCTATGGCTACACCTTC
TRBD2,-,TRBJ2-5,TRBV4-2,CASSQSETSGGETQYF,TGTGCCAGCAGCCAATCTGAGACTAGCGGGGGCGAGACCCAGTACTTC
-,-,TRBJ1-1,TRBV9,CASSGWPRLTEAFF,TGTGCCAGCAGCGGATGGCCCCGGTTGACTGAAGCTTTCTTT
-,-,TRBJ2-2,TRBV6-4,CASSDSPENTGELFF,TGTGCCAGCAGTGACTCTCCGGAGAACACCGGGGAGCTGTTTTTT
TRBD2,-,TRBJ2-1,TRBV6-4,CASSLTSGSSNEQFF,TGTGCCAGCAGTTTGACTAGCGGGAGTTCCAATGAGCAGTTCTTC
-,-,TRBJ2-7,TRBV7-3,CASSLERGAGYEQYF,TGTGCCAGCAGCTTAGAACGCGGGGCAGGCTACGAGCAGTACTTC
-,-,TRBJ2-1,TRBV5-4,CASSFRGLYNEQFF,TGTGCCAGCAGCTTTAGGGGCCTATACAATGAGCAGTTCTTC
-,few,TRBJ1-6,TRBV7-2,CASSLAGTWGEPLHF,TGTGCCAGCAGCTTAGCTGGTACTTGGGGTGAGCCCCTCCACTTT